This entry is about one TCR beta chain. TCRdb analysed the reads with MiXCR anew, one entry per CDR3 protein. The sample comprises fewer than 550,000 distinct CDR3 sequences, approximately 15% of which are singletons, and roughly 25% rests with the top ten. The source of the sample is a study of T cell repertoires in cytomegalovirus infection. Study details: TCR beta signatures that were public indicated CMV infection and matching HLA type.

The ends were cut back, 6 bases at V and 2 bases at J, with 13 bases in the middle. This CDR3 has 14 amino acids. The rearrangement links TRBV12-3 or TRBV12-4 to TRBJ1-2, with D tentatively TRBD1 (5 bases). The TCR was taken from a human donor in good health (CMV status not recorded). Some clones in this sample may be carry-over from other donors' samples. The material sequenced was CD8+ T cells from PBMCs. CDR3 nucleotides: TGTGCCAGCAGCCCGGGGGAAACCAACTATGGCTACACCTTC. As protein: CASSPGETNYGYTF.